Listed below are T cell receptor beta chains from one sample, sequenced in a study of shared clonotypes between healthy human individuals. Sequencing was performed with immunoSEQ multiplex PCR; in TCRdb, only in-frame clones are kept and a portion is missing. The sample lists approximately 2,200,000 clones, 90% to 95% occurring once. The source material was naive CD8+ T cells from PBMCs. These receptors originate from a man aged 18 to 30 in good health. Some clones in this sample may be carry-over from other donors' samples. CDR3s include the opening cysteine and the closing phenylalanine or tryptophan. The D gene is left open where the match is weak. Expanded clones get a size class; other rows say once, few or many, or leave the size out.

>TRBV14|-|13|-|TRBJ2-5
TGTGCCAGTAAGAAAGGGGTATTGGAGACCCAGTACTTC
CASKKGVLETQYF
>TRBV7-9|-|15|TRBD2|TRBJ2-1
TGTGCCAGCAGCCCTACTAGCGGCTCCTACAATGAGCAGTTCTTC
CASSPTSGSYNEQFF
>TRBV5-1|-|17|TRBD2|TRBJ2-1
TGCGCCAGCAGCTTGGCCATGAGGGTAGCGGGAGGGCATGAGCAGTTCTTC
CASSLAMRVAGGHEQFF
>TRBV7-6|-|15|TRBD2|TRBJ2-2
TGTGCCAGCAGCCCTGGGACTAGAGGGACCGGGGAGCTGTTTTTT
CASSPGTRGTGELFF
>TRBV27|once|14|TRBD1|TRBJ1-2
TGTGCCAGCAGTATTACAGGGGGCGGGGTTTCAGCGACCTTC
CASSITGGGVSATF
>TRBV6-6|-|10|-|TRBJ1-2
TGTGCCAGCGGGGGGTATGGCTACACCTTC
CASGGYGYTF
>TRBV10-3|once|14|TRBD1|TRBJ2-3
TGTGCCATCAGTACACAGGGGAGCACAGATACGCAGTATTTT
CAISTQGSTDTQYF
>TRBV27|-|16|TRBD2|TRBJ2-3
TGTGCCAGCAGTTTACGGCTAGCGGTAGCCCCAGATACGCAGTATTTT
CASSLRLAVAPDTQYF
>TRBV6-4|-|17|-|TRBJ2-1
TGTGCCAGCAGTGACTCGATGGTCCGGGGTTCCTACAATGAGCAGTTCTTC
CASSDSMVRGSYNEQFF
>TRBV27|-|15|-|TRBJ2-7
TGTGCCAGCAGCCCCGGGACCTACTTTTCCTACGAGCAGTACTTC
CASSPGTYFSYEQYF